This T cell receptor beta chain is drawn from a study of human T cells and chemical hapten exposure (dated by TCRdb to about 2021). Broadly, across the study: For sensitization, 2% DPC in acetone was applied to a 2 cm by 2 cm area of upper inner arm skin. For TCR sequencing, blood came from 25 to 35 alopecia patients at anywhere from one to four time points (pre-sensitization, 2, 6 and 24 weeks). Libraries were pooled for sequencing, and per-sample TCR yields varied mainly because of small differences in library volumes within the pool. Blood samples were taken from patients before sensitization (week 0) and at 2, 6 and about 24 weeks after DPC sensitization. The mostly female patient cohort included alopecia areata with under or over 50% scalp involvement, alopecia totalis and alopecia universalis. This study followed changes in the peripheral blood TCR repertoire in vivo during primary and secondary sensitization of alopecia patients to the hapten diphenylcyclopropenone (DPC). Patch testing was done on the upper back using Finn chambers containing 0.01% DPC, and results were scored after 6 days according to International Contact Dermatitis Research Group standards. Throughout the approximately 24-week study period, patients were also given weekly therapeutic DPC doses on the scalp.

The intended sense of this specimen's time point label: patch test 1, 2 weeks after DPC sensitization. In the paper's terms, the treatment or condition label means: therapeutic diphenylcyclopropenone sensitization with weekly scalp DPC. At every patch-test visit, the blood draw took place before the patch test was put on. To be eligible, patients had to be aged 18 to 70, diagnosed with alopecia and judged suitable for DPC therapy, while pregnant patients were excluded. Total RNA was extracted from unfractionated whole blood that had been collected in Tempus Blood RNA tubes. From its cysteine to its phenylalanine, the CDR3 spans 8 amino acids. Only CDR3 DNA is held: 24 bases, read in frame from base 1. CDR1 and CDR2, looked up from the germline V gene (reference sequence), are DFQATT and SNEGSKA. V is pared back by 5 bases and J by 12 bases, with 5 bases lying between the germline termini. Library method: RACE. Sequencing used a NextSeq 500. Library preparation attached unique molecular identifiers to individual cDNA molecules for quantitative, reproducible TCR counting. For every blood RNA sample, sequencing covered both the TCR alpha and TCR beta chains. The paper's data handling went like this. A median of roughly 100,000 TCRs per sample was observed, with a range of about 20,000 to 750,000. V, J and CDR3 annotation of the TCR reads was carried out using the Decombinator software suite. For PS versus PT1 abundance plots, all samples were subsampled to the same number of TCRs (28,000). Expanded TCRs were defined as absent before sensitization and observed at least eight times at the 2-week time point. The public sequencing data were trimmed at Q25 with fastp and processed into clonotypes with MiXCR by TCRdb, which kept only in-frame beta chains. Duplicate CDR3 protein sequences are folded into a single record with the most common DNA and genes. In this record, the V and J calls reflect TCRdb's handling and not the investigators' own analysis. The sample records approximately 400,000 distinct CDR3 sequences, approximately 5% of which are singletons. The ten most abundant clones make up 2% to 2.5% of the sample.

This clonotype was seen only a few times. The specificity of this receptor is unknown. One base away there is no much larger clone; base qualities are not given. Overall results and qualifications from the work: Because all patients had alopecia, a presumed autoimmune disease, the immune response of the patients might differ from that of healthy individuals. Patch test score correlated positively with the number of PT1 expanded TCRs, reaching significance at thresholds 8, 16 and 32 but not at 4. No change with DPC sensitization was found in the number of TCRs above 1 in 1000 frequency, and no evidence of global repertoire structure alterations was found. After repeated subsampling, the strength of the expansion versus patch-test correlation and the threshold at which it became significant changed. Compared with pre-sensitization or healthy control sets, expanded TCRs formed significantly more large CDR3 similarity clusters, which is consistent with antigen-driven responses.

This clonotype originated in a woman between 50 and 59 years old with alopecia areata. Some clones in this sample may be carry-over from other donors' samples. The material sequenced was whole blood, taken in connection with sensitization to the hapten diphenylcyclopropenone (DPC). The chain uses TRBV20-1 and TRBJ2-1; no confident D gene assignment can be made. The CDR3 protein: CSALGQFF. The nucleotides read TGCAGTGCTCTAGGGCAGTTCTTC.